A selection of T cell receptor beta chains follows, all from one sample in a study of blood T cell repertoires in COVID-19. Assay: immunoSEQ multiplex PCR; the TCRdb copy retains only in-frame clones and omits some. Seen here are fewer than 150,000 clones, about four fifths observed once, and the top ten hold roughly 9%. What was sequenced was peripheral blood. These receptors were collected from an elderly woman in a cohort sampled during active or convalescent COVID-19. Both conserved end residues are part of each CDR3. A D gene is named only where the DNA matches it firmly. The size entry is marked missing in some rows and otherwise reads once, few, many or a size class.

V gene	J gene	D gene	clone size	CDR3 DNA	CDR3 protein
TRBV29-1	TRBJ2-3	-	-	TGCAGCGCAAGGACAGGCACAGATACGCAGTATTTT	CSARTGTDTQYF
TRBV4-1	TRBJ2-1	TRBD2	-	TGCGCCAGCAGCCAGGCTAGCGGGGGGGCCGGCTCCTACAATGAGCAGTTCTTC	CASSQASGGAGSYNEQFF
TRBV5-1	TRBJ1-2	TRBD1	few	TGCGCCAGCAGCCGACGGACAGGCACTGTTAACTATGGCTACACCTTC	CASSRRTGTVNYGYTF
TRBV28	TRBJ1-4	-	-	TGTGCCAGCAGTACCGGGGGGGGCGGAAATGAAAAACTGTTTTTT	CASSTGGGGNEKLFF
TRBV10-3	TRBJ1-2	-	-	TGTGCCATCAGTGAGTCGAGAGACTATGGCTACACCTTC	CAISESRDYGYTF
TRBV5-1	TRBJ2-1	TRBD1	-	TGCGCCAGCAGCTTTCAGGGGACAGGGGCTTACAATGAGCAGTTCTTC	CASSFQGTGAYNEQFF
TRBV27	TRBJ2-1	TRBD2	few	TGTGCCAGCAGTCAACTAGCGGTTACCTACAATGAGCAGTTCTTC	CASSQLAVTYNEQFF
TRBV19	TRBJ1-1	-	-	TGTGCCAGTAGTACAATCGGTGCCAGCGAGACTGAAGCTTTCTTT	CASSTIGASETEAFF
TRBV2	TRBJ2-2	TRBD1	-	TGTGCCAGCACTCGACAGGGATCGAACACCGGGGAGCTGTTTTTT	CASTRQGSNTGELFF
TRBV5-1	TRBJ2-1	-	-	TGCGCCAGCAGCTTAAGCCTCTCCGTCAATGAGCAGTTCTTC	CASSLSLSVNEQFF
TRBV3-1/TRBV3-2	TRBJ1-2	-	-	TGTGCCAGCAGCCAAGATGCGGGGCGGGGTTCTGGCTACACCTTC	CASSQDAGRGSGYTF
TRBV7-9	TRBJ2-1	-	-	TGTGCCAGCAGCTTTCTAGGGGCCGATGAGCAGTTCTTC	CASSFLGADEQFF
TRBV2	TRBJ2-7	-	-	TGTGCCAGCAGTGTCGAGGCCTTCTACGAGCAGTACTTC	CASSVEAFYEQYF
TRBV9	TRBJ1-3	-	-	TGTGCCAGCAGCCCCCCGGGCTCTGGAAACACCATATATTTT	CASSPPGSGNTIYF
TRBV7-2	TRBJ2-3	-	-	TGTGCCAGCAGCCCCAGGGGGGCCCCCAGCACAGATACGCAGTATTTT	CASSPRGAPSTDTQYF
TRBV7-2	TRBJ2-5	-	-	TGTGCCAGCAAAGCCTATGGGAGTCGAGTAGAGACCCAGTACTTC	CASKAYGSRVETQYF
TRBV19	TRBJ2-2	TRBD1	-	TGTGCCAGTAGAAGCCGGGACAGGGGGCGGATCGGGGAGCTGTTTTTT	CASRSRDRGRIGELFF
TRBV7-8	TRBJ1-1	-	-	TGTGCCAGCAGCTTAGTCCAGGGCGAGGAAGCTTTCTTT	CASSLVQGEEAFF
TRBV3-1/TRBV3-2	TRBJ2-3	TRBD2	-	TGTGCCAGCAGCCAAGGGGGGACTAGCGGGACAGATACGCAGTATTTT	CASSQGGTSGTDTQYF
TRBV7-6	TRBJ2-1	-	-	TGTGCCAGCAGCTTAGTGTGGGGGCGAGTCAATGAGCAGTTCTTC	CASSLVWGRVNEQFF
TRBV6-5	TRBJ2-7	TRBD2	-	TGTGCCAGCAGCTCGGTTAGCGGGGGGGCCTACGAGCAGTACTTC	CASSSVSGGAYEQYF
TRBV19	TRBJ1-5	-	-	TGTGCCAGTAGTCAGCAGGGGTATAGCAATCAGCCCCAGCATTTT	CASSQQGYSNQPQHF
TRBV19	TRBJ1-1	-	-	TGTGCCAGTAGTTCGACCTTTCGGGACACTGAAGCTTTCTTT	CASSSTFRDTEAFF
TRBV27	TRBJ2-1	-	-	TGTGCCAGCAGTTTAGGGCCATCCAGAGGGGAGCAGTTCTTC	CASSLGPSRGEQFF
TRBV18	TRBJ1-2	-	-	TGTGCCAGCTCACCCTTGGACAACGATGGCTACACCTTC	CASSPLDNDGYTF
TRBV13	TRBJ2-3	-	-	TGTGCCAGCAGCTTAGGTCCACTGTTGGCAGATACGCAGTATTTT	CASSLGPLLADTQYF
TRBV18	TRBJ1-1	-	-	TGTGCCAGTTCGGACTTCACTGAAGCTTTCTTT	CASSDFTEAFF
TRBV28	TRBJ1-5	TRBD1	-	TGTGCCAGTGGACAGGGGCGCAATCAGCCCCAGCATTTT	CASGQGRNQPQHF
TRBV19	TRBJ1-2	-	-	TGTGCCAGTAGCACCCCACAGGTGATTGGGGGCTACACCTTC	CASSTPQVIGGYTF
TRBV4-2	TRBJ1-3	-	-	TGTGCCAGCAGCCAAGTATGGATCGACAAAGTCTCTGGAAACACCATATATTTT	CASSQVWIDKVSGNTIYF
TRBV5-1	TRBJ1-4	TRBD1	few	TGCGCCAGCAGCTCTGGCGGACAGGGACATGAAAAACTGTTTTTT	CASSSGGQGHEKLFF
TRBV6-2/TRBV6-3	TRBJ1-3	-	once	TGTGCCAGCAGTTACATTCCGGACAGAGTGACTGGAAACACCATATATTTT	CASSYIPDRVTGNTIYF
TRBV6-2/TRBV6-3	TRBJ2-7	TRBD2	-	TGTGCCAGCAGTTACGGACTAGCGGAGTCCTACGAGCAGTACTTC	CASSYGLAESYEQYF
TRBV19	TRBJ2-3	TRBD2	-	TGTGCCAGTAGTAACCTCCGGACTAGCGGGGGCGGAGATACGCAGTATTTT	CASSNLRTSGGGDTQYF
TRBV19	TRBJ1-3	TRBD1	-	TGTGCCAGTAGCCTCAGGGGGTCTCCTGGAAACACCATATATTTT	CASSLRGSPGNTIYF
TRBV3-1/TRBV3-2	TRBJ1-6	TRBD1	-	TGTGCCAGCAGCCAAGGGCCGGGACAGAATTCACCCCTCCACTTT	CASSQGPGQNSPLHF
TRBV28	TRBJ1-2	-	-	TGTGCCAGCAGTTTAGTTTTAGGACAGTCTAACTATGGCTACACCTTC	CASSLVLGQSNYGYTF
TRBV6-5	TRBJ2-7	-	-	TGTGCCAGCAGTTTGATACAGCGGACCTACGAGCAGTACTTC	CASSLIQRTYEQYF
TRBV3-1/TRBV3-2	TRBJ1-1	-	-	TGTGCCAGCAGCCAGGGAAGACAGTTTGAAGCTTTCTTT	CASSQGRQFEAFF
TRBV2	TRBJ1-5	-	-	TGTGCCAGCAGGACTGTCGGGCCCCAGCATTTT	CASRTVGPQHF
TRBV20-1	TRBJ1-2	-	-	TGCAGTGCTAGTTCACAGACCTATGGCTACACCTTC	CSASSQTYGYTF
TRBV7-9	TRBJ2-5	-	once	TGTGCCAGCAGCCAAATGGGGGGAAAAGAGACCCAGTACTTC	CASSQMGGKETQYF
TRBV2	TRBJ1-5	-	once	TGTGCCAGCAGTGAAGACCAGGGGAAAAATCAGCCCCAGCATTTT	CASSEDQGKNQPQHF
TRBV28	TRBJ1-2	-	-	TGTGCCAGCAGTTTAGTAGCGGAGGGCTACACCTTC	CASSLVAEGYTF
TRBV6-5	TRBJ1-2	-	-	TGTGCCAGCAGTTACCGACAGTTCGATGGCTACACCTTC	CASSYRQFDGYTF
TRBV6-5	TRBJ1-4	-	-	TGTGCCAGCAGTTACAGCCCGGGTGAAAAACTGTTTTTT	CASSYSPGEKLFF
TRBV19	TRBJ1-4	-	-	TGTGCCAGTACCAAATCGGGGGGTCCTAATGAAAAACTGTTTTTT	CASTKSGGPNEKLFF
TRBV2	TRBJ2-5	TRBD1	-	TGTGCCAGCAGTGATAGAGGACAGGGTTCGGAGACCCAGTACTTC	CASSDRGQGSETQYF
TRBV2	TRBJ2-5	-	-	TGTGCCAGCAGATCACCGGGACAACAAGAGACCCAGTACTTC	CASRSPGQQETQYF
TRBV5-4	TRBJ2-4	-	-	TGTGCCAGCAGTGATAGTGTGGCCAAAAACATTCAGTACTTC	CASSDSVAKNIQYF